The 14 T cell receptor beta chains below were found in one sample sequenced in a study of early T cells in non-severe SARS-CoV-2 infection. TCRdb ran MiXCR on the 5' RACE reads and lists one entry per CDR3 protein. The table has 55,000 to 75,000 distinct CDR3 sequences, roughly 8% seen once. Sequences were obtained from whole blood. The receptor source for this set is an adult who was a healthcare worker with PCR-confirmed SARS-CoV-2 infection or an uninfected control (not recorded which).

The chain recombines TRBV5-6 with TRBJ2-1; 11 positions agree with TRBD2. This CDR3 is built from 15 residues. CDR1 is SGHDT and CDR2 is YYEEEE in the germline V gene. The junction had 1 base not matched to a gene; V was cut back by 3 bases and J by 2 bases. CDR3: CASSSSGRTYNEQFF. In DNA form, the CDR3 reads TGTGCCAGCAGCTCTAGCGGGAGGACCTACAATGAGCAGTTCTTC.

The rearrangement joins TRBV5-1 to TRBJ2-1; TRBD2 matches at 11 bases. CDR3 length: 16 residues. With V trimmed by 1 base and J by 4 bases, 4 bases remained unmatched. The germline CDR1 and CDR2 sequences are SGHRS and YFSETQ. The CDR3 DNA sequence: TGCGCCAGCAGCTTGCCTGGGACTAGCGGATACAATGAGCAGTTCTTC. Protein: CASSLPGTSGYNEQFF.

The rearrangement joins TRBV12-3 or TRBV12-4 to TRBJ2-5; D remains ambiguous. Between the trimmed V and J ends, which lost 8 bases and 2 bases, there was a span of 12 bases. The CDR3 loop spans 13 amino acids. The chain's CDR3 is CASAGGRQETQYF. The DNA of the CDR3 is TGTGCCAGCGCCGGCGGAAGGCAAGAGACCCAGTACTTC.

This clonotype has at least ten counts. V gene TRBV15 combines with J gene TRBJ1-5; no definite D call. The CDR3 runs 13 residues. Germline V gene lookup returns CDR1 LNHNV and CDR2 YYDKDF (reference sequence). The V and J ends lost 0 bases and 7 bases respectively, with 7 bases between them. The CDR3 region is CATSREPRQPQHF. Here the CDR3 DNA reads TGTGCCACCAGCAGAGAGCCGAGGCAGCCCCAGCATTTT.

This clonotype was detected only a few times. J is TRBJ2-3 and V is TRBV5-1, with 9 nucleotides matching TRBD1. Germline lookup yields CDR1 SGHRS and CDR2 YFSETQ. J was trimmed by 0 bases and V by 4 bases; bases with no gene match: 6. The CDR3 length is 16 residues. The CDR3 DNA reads TGCGCCAGCAGCCACGGCGGACAGGGGAGCACAGATACGCAGTATTTT. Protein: CASSHGGQGSTDTQYF.

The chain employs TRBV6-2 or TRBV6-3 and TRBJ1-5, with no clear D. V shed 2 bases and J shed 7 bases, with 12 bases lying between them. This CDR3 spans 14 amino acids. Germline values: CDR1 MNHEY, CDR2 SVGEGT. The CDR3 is CASSYAPAGQPQHF. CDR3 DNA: TGTGCCAGCAGTTACGCGCCTGCCGGGCAGCCCCAGCATTTT.

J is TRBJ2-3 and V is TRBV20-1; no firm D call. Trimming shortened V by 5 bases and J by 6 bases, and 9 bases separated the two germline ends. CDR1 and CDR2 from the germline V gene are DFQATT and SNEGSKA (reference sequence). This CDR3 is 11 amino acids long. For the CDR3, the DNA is TGCAGTGCTTCTACGGCGGATACGCAGTATTTT. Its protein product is CSASTADTQYF.

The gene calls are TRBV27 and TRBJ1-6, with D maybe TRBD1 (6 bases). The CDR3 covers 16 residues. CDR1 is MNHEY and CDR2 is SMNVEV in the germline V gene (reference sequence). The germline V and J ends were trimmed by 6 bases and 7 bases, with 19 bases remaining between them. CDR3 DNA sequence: TGTGCCAGCAGGATTAGTGCCAGGGGTCACAATTCACCCCTCCACTTT. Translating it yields CASRISARGHNSPLHF.

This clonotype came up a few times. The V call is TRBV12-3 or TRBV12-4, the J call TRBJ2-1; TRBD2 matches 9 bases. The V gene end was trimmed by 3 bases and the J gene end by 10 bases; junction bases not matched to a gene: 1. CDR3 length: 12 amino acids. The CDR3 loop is CASSFGTSEQFF. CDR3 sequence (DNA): TGTGCCAGCAGTTTCGGGACTAGCGAGCAGTTCTTC.

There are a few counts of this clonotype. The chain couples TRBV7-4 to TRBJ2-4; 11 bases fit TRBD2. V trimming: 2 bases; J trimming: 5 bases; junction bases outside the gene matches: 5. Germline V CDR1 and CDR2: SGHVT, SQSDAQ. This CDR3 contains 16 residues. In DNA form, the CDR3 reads TGTGCCAGCAGCTTACTCTTACTAGCGGGAGAAAACATTCAGTACTTC. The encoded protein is CASSLLLLAGENIQYF.

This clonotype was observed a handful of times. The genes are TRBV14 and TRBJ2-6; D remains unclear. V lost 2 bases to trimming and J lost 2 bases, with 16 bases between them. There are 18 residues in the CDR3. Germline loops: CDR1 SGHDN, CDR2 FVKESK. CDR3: CASSQYIVGIAGANVLTF. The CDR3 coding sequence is TGTGCCAGCAGCCAATATATTGTGGGAATTGCTGGGGCCAACGTCCTGACTTTC.

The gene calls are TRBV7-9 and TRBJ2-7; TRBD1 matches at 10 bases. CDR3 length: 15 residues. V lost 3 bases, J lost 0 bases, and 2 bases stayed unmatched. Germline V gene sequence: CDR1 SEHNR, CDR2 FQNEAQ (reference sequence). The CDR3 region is CASSLGTGDSYEQYF. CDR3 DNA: TGTGCCAGCAGCTTGGGGACAGGGGACTCCTACGAGCAGTACTTC.

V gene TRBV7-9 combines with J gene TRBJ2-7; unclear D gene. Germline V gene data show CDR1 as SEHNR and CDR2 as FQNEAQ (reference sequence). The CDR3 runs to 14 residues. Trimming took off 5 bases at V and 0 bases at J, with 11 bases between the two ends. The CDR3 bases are TGTGCCAGCAGCGTTTCATTGGCCTCCTACGAGCAGTACTTC. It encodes CASSVSLASYEQYF.

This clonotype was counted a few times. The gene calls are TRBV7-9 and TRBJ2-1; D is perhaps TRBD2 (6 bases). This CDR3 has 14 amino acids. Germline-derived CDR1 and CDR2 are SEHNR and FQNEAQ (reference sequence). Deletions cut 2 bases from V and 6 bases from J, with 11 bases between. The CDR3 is CASSLSISGNEQFF. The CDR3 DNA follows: TGTGCCAGCAGCTTATCAATTAGCGGCAATGAGCAGTTCTTC. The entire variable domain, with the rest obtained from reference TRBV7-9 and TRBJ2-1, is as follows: DTGVSQNPRHKITKRGQNVTFRCDPISEHNRLYWYRQTLGQGPEFLTYFQNEAQLEKSRLLSDRFSAERPKGSFSTLEIQRTEQGDSAMYLCASSLSISGNEQFFGPGTRLTVL.